These 16 T cell receptor beta chains were all obtained from the same sample, sequenced in a study of blood T cell repertoires in COVID-19. Repertoires were generated with immunoSEQ multiplex PCR, while TCRdb's copy carries only in-frame clones and drops some. Of roughly 230,000 clones detected, 85% appear once; the ten largest clones hold just under 1%. Sample: peripheral blood. The receptor source for this set is a middle-aged man with acute or convalescent COVID-19.

CDR3 coding DNA: TGTGCCAGCAGCTTCCAGGGGGTGGAAGCTTTCTTT. Its protein product is CASSFQGVEAFF. The rearrangement joins TRBV11-2 to TRBJ1-1; 7 positions match TRBD1. Per the germline V gene, CDR1 is SGHAT and CDR2 is FQNNGV. This CDR3 comprises 12 residues. V shed 3 bases, J shed 8 bases, and the junction held 3 bases outside the gene matches.

This clone has a handful of counts. The chain combines TRBV5-3 with TRBJ1-6; D possibly corresponds to TRBD1 (6 bases). TRBV5-3 is treated as an ORF (open reading frame) with a function not yet certain. CDR3 length equals 14 residues. V lost 6 bases and J lost 7, with 14 bases in between. The DNA of the CDR3 is TGTGCCAGAAACGAGGGGGGGCGGAATTCACCCCTCCACTTT. Amino acid sequence: CARNEGGRNSPLHF.

CDR3 in amino acids: CASSEGGTGYGYTF. The CDR3, as DNA: TGTGCCAGCAGTGAAGGAGGGACAGGGTACGGCTACACCTTC. The V and J genes are TRBV6-1 and TRBJ1-2; TRBD1 matches at 9 bases. This CDR3 is built from 14 residues. V dropped 1 base and J dropped 8; count of bases not matched to a gene: 5. CDR1 and CDR2 from the germline V gene are MNHNS and SASEGT.

This chain connects TRBV7-2 to TRBJ2-7; possible D gene TRBD2, 5 bases. The germline V and J ends were trimmed by 4 bases and 3 bases, with 10 bases remaining between them. Looked up from germline, CDR1 is SGHTA and CDR2 is FQGNSA. The CDR3 length is 13 residues. The CDR3 DNA reads as TGTGCCAGCAGCTCGAGGGCCGGCTACGAGCAGTACTTC. It specifies CASSSRAGYEQYF.

The chain is built from TRBV7-3 and TRBJ2-5; maybe TRBD2 (7 bases). Germline lookup yields CDR1 SGHTA and CDR2 FQGTGA. The CDR3 consists of 13 residues. Trimming shortened V by 5 bases and J by 4 bases, and 11 bases separated the two germline ends. The CDR3 coding sequence is TGTGCCAGCAGCAAGGGGGGGTTAGAGACCCAGTACTTC. Its protein is CASSKGGLETQYF.

The chain carries TRBV7-2 and TRBJ2-7; D is possibly TRBD1 (6 bases). CDR1 is SGHTA and CDR2 is FQGNSA in the germline V gene. Trimming cost V 5 bases and J 7 bases, with 24 bases left between them. The CDR3 is 16 amino acids. The CDR3 sequence is CASSPSMSSQGKEQYF. The CDR3 region has the DNA TGTGCCAGCAGCCCCTCCATGTCCTCCCAGGGGAAGGAGCAGTACTTC. Supplemented by reference TRBV7-2 and TRBJ2-7, the full variable domain reads GAGVSQSPSNKVTEKGKDVELRCDPISGHTALYWYRQSLGQGLEFLIYFQGNSAPDKSGLPSDRFSAERTGGSVSTLTIQRTQQEDSAVYLCASSPSMSSQGKEQYFGPGTRLTVT.

This clone has only a few counts. This chain uses TRBV6-5 with TRBJ1-2; 7 bases agree with TRBD1. The CDR3 has 14 amino acids. Germline CDR1 and CDR2: MNHEY and SVGAGI. The ends lost 5 bases at V and 2 bases at J; junction bases unmatched: 5. CDR3 residues: CASSTLTGNYGYTF. Here the CDR3 DNA reads TGTGCCAGCAGTACCCTGACAGGGAACTATGGCTACACCTTC.

The chain joins TRBV5-1 to TRBJ2-2, with a weak D call TRBD1 (5 bases). The germline V gene has CDR1 SGHRS and CDR2 YFSETQ. The CDR3 sequence is 14 residues long. The V end was cut by 7 bases, the J end by 2 bases, with 12 bases between. This chain's CDR3 is CASSTTVNTGELFF. The CDR3 coding sequence is TGCGCCAGCTCCACGACAGTTAACACCGGGGAGCTGTTTTTT.

This rearrangement joins TRBV28 to TRBJ1-5; the D gene is possibly TRBD1 (6 bases). Germline V CDR1 and CDR2: MDHEN, SYDVKM. CDR3 size: 16 residues. V lost 5 bases and J 3 bases, leaving 17 bases between the germline ends. The CDR3 loop is CASSHRSDSHNQPQHF. CDR3 bases: TGTGCCAGCAGTCACCGATCGGACAGCCACAATCAGCCCCAGCATTTT.

This chain connects TRBV7-9 to TRBJ2-2; D unresolved. Germline CDR1 SEHNR, CDR2 FQNEAQ (reference sequence). V was cut by 5 bases and J by 4 bases, with 8 bases left in between. This CDR3 has 13 amino acids. CDR3 amino acids: CASSLSPTGELFF. The CDR3 DNA sequence: TGTGCCAGCAGCCTTTCTCCCACCGGGGAGCTGTTTTTT.

This clone was seen only a few times. The chain combines TRBV18 with TRBJ1-4; D gene uncertain. V dropped 3 bases and J dropped 1 base, with 15 bases sitting between them. Germline CDR1 KGHSH, CDR2 LQKENI. This CDR3 region has 17 residues. The CDR3 DNA sequence: TGTGCCAGCTCACCTTACGCCGTTCGGGGAACTAATGAAAAACTGTTTTTT. It encodes CASSPYAVRGTNEKLFF.

This clone was seen once. This rearrangement joins TRBV2 to TRBJ2-7; weak D call: TRBD1 (6 bases). This CDR3 is built from 14 residues. Trimming removed 4 bases at V and 4 bases at J, with 14 bases between. From germline, CDR1 is SNHLY and CDR2 FYNNEI. CDR3 nucleotide sequence: TGTGCCAGCAGTGCCTCCAGGGGCCAGTACGAGCAGTACTTC. It translates to CASSASRGQYEQYF.

The rearrangement joins TRBV4-3 to TRBJ1-4; D remains unclear. The V gene lost 4 bases and the J gene lost 8 bases, with 11 bases spanning the gap. Germline CDR1 LGHNA, CDR2 YSLEER. The CDR3 is made up of 13 amino acids. CDR3 sequence reads: CASSRVGAEKLFF. CDR3 coding DNA: TGCGCCAGCAGCCGGGTAGGAGCAGAAAAACTGTTTTTT.

The chain has TRBV21-1 and TRBJ2-5; the table's D call of TRBD2 was not tested on the DNA. TRBV21-1 is a known pseudogene. CDR3 size: 17 residues. The CDR3 DNA reads TGTGCCAGCAGCAAAGCGCTAGCGGGGGCCCCGGGGGAGACCCAGTACTTC. Amino acid sequence: CASSKALAGAPGETQYF.

The chain joins TRBV29-1 to TRBJ1-1; TRBD1 is a possible D gene (5 bases). The germline V gene has CDR1 SQVTM and CDR2 ANQGSEA. Trimming pared 6 bases from V and 5 bases from J, leaving 16 bases between. This CDR3 spans 13 amino acids. The CDR3 DNA is TGCAGCGTCCAAAGCAGGGAAGGGACTGAAGCTTTCTTT. Protein sequence: CSVQSREGTEAFF. Using reference TRBV29-1 and TRBJ1-1 for the parts outside the CDR3, the full variable domain is SAVISQKPSRDICQRGTSLTIQCQVDSQVTMMFWYRQQPGQSLTLIATANQGSEATYESGFVIDKFPISRPNLTFSTLTVSNMSPEDSSIYLCSVQSREGTEAFFGQGTRLTVV.

V usage is TRBV6-5 and J usage is TRBJ1-2; 10 bases line up with TRBD1. Germline CDR1 is MNHEY and CDR2 is SVGAGI. Trimming took 5 bases from V and 2 from J; bases not matched to a gene: 2. The CDR3 totals 14 residues. As DNA, the CDR3 is TGTGCCAGCAGTCGGACAGGGGGGAACTATGGCTACACCTTC. It encodes CASSRTGGNYGYTF.